The T cell receptor (beta chain) under discussion was sequenced for a study of control samples from healthy donors and cancer patients. Data came from immunoSEQ multiplex PCR; TCRdb stores just in-frame clones and leaves some out. The sample consists of just over 50,000 clones, more than 70% of them appearing once. CDR3 size: 11 residues. The germline V gene has CDR1 MGHDK and CDR2 SYGVNS. The V gene lost 8 bases and the J gene lost 5 bases, with 9 bases spanning the gap. The TCR originated in a man in his fifties or sixties with head and neck cancer. The J gene is TRBJ1-1, the V gene TRBV25-1; no firm D call. The sequencing sample was made of PBMCs. The CDR3 DNA follows: TGTGCCAGCTCCCGAGGGACTGAAGCTTTCTTT. Translated: CASSRGTEAFF.